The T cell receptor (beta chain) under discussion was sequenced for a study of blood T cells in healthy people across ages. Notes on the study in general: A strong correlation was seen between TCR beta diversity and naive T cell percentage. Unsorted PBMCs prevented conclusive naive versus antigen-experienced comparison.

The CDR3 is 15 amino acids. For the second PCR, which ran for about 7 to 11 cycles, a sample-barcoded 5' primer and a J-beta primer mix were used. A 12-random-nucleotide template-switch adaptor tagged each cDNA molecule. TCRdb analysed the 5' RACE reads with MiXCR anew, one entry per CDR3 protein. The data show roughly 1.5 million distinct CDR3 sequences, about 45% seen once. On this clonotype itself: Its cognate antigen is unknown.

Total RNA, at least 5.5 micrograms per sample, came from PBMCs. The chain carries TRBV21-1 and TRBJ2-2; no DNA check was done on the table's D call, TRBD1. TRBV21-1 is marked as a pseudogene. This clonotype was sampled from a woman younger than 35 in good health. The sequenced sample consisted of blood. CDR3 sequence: CATAPKDRNTGELFF. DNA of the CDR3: TGTGCCACCGCCCCAAAGGACAGGAACACCGGGGAGCTGTTTTTT.